Presented here are 5 T cell receptor beta chains from one specimen sequenced in a study of blood T cells in healthy people across ages (dated by TCRdb to the mid-2010s). The library was obtained by 5' RACE. These reads were obtained on an Illumina HiSeq 2500. A second roughly 6 to 12 cycle PCR used a sample-barcoded 5' primer and a J-beta primer mix. In TCRdb, the public reads were trimmed at Q25 with fastp and aligned with MiXCR, with productive beta chains retained. Rows merge per CDR3 protein into single entries with the most common DNA and genes. The sample includes 700,000 to 850,000 distinct CDR3 sequences, with under 40% observed a single time. Together, the top ten hold 10% to 15% of the sample. The sequenced material came from blood. The receptors stem from a man aged 18 to 30 in good health.

This clonotype was counted between two and nine times. V and J are TRBV6-1 and TRBJ1-4; D possibly corresponds to TRBD1 (5 bases). Trimming took off 7 bases at V and 8 bases at J, with 35 bases between the two ends. Germline V gene lookup returns CDR1 MNHNS and CDR2 SASEGT. The CDR3 length is 20 residues. In DNA form, the CDR3 reads TGTGCCAGCACACTCTCGATCCCTATTGGGACGGGACCGAGTCGCGAAAAACTGTTTTTT. Translated, it gives CASTLSIPIGTGPSREKLFF.

The chain carries TRBV10-3 and TRBJ1-1, with a possible D match to TRBD1 (5 bases). The germline V gene encodes CDR1 ENHRY and CDR2 SYGVKD. The CDR3 spans 12 residues. V lost 2 bases to trimming and J lost 9 bases, with 10 bases between them. This CDR3 is CAISEDPGKAFF. Here the CDR3 DNA reads TGTGCCATCAGTGAGGACCCAGGGAAAGCTTTCTTT.

CDR3 residues: CASSFRRLAGGGDTQYF. Written as DNA, the CDR3 is TGTGCCAGCAGTTTCCGCAGACTAGCGGGGGGGGGAGATACGCAGTATTTT. The V gene is TRBV27, the J gene TRBJ2-3; 14 nucleotides line up with TRBD2. Trimming took 3 bases from V and 5 from J; bases not matched to a gene: 7. The CDR3 has 17 amino acids. Germline CDR1 MNHEY, CDR2 SMNVEV (reference sequence).

For this clonotype: A much larger clone differs from this one at a single base, so this may be a read error. The chain joins TRBV10-3 to TRBJ2-3, with TRBD2 identical over 12 bases. Germline CDR1 reads ENHRY; CDR2 reads SYGVKD. The CDR3 runs 17 residues. The CDR3 nucleotides read TGTGCCATCGGTGAGTCGACTAGCGGGGGTAGCACAGATACGCAGTATTTT. Amino acids: CAIGESTSGGSTDTQYF.

The chain carries TRBV7-8 and TRBJ1-6; 8 nucleotides agree with TRBD1. From germline, CDR1 is SGHVS and CDR2 FQNEAQ. CDR3 length: 17 amino acids. V shed 3 bases and J 13 bases; nucleotides not matched to a gene: 17. The DNA of the CDR3 is TGTGCCAGCAGCTTCTCGGGCGGACAGGGAAATGGTTCCCCCCTCCACTTT. It yields the protein CASSFSGGQGNGSPLHF.